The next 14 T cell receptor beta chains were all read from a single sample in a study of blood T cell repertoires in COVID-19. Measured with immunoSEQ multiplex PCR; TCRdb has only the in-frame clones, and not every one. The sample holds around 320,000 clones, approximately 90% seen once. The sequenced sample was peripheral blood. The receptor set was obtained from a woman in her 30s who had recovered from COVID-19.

CDR3 loop: CASSLYQGIWTEAFF. Written as DNA, the CDR3 is TGTGCCAGCAGCTTGTACCAGGGGATTTGGACTGAAGCTTTCTTT. The genes are TRBV5-6 and TRBJ1-1; maybe TRBD1 (6 bases). Trimming removed 1 base from V and 5 bases from J, with 15 bases in between. The germline CDR1 and CDR2 sequences are SGHDT and YYEEEE. The CDR3 is 15 amino acids.

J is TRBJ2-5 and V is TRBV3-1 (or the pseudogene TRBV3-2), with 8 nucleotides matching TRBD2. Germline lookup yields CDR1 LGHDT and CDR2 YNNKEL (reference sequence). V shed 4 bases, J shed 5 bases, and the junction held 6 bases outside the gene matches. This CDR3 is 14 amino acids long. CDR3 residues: CASSPSGGAETQYF. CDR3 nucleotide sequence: TGTGCCAGCAGCCCAAGCGGGGGTGCGGAGACCCAGTACTTC.

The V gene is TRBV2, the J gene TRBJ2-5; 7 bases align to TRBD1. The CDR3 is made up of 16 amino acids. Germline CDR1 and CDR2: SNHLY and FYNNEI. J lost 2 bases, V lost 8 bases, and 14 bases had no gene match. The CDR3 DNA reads TGTGCCAGCCGCTACAGGGGTATGGGTGAACAAGAGACCCAGTACTTC. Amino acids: CASRYRGMGEQETQYF.

The CDR3 nucleotides are TGTGCCAGCAGCTCCCGGGACAGCGGCTACTACGAGCAGTACTTC. Protein sequence: CASSSRDSGYYEQYF. The chain carries TRBV7-9 and TRBJ2-7; TRBD1 agrees at 7 bases. J gave up 3 bases and V 4 bases, and 9 bases lay outside the gene matches. Germline V gene sequence: CDR1 SEHNR, CDR2 FQNEAQ (reference sequence). The CDR3 is 15 amino acids.

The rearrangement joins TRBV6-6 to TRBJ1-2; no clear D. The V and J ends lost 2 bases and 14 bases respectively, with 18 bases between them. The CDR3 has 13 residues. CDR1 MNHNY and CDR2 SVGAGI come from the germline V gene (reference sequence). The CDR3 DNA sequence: TGTGCCAGCAGTTACCTTGGCGAGGGCGCGATAACCTTC. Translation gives CASSYLGEGAITF.

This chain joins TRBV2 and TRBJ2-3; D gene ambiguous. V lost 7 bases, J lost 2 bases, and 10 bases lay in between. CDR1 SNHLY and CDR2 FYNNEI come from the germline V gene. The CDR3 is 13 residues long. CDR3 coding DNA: TGTGCCAGCAAGAGACTCCACACAGATACGCAGTATTTT. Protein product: CASKRLHTDTQYF.

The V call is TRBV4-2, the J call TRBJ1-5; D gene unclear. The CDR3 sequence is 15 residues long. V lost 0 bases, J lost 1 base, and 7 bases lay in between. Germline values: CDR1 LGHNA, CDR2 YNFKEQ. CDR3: CASSQESGSNQPQHF. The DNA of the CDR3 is TGTGCCAGCAGCCAAGAGTCTGGCAGCAATCAGCCCCAGCATTTT.

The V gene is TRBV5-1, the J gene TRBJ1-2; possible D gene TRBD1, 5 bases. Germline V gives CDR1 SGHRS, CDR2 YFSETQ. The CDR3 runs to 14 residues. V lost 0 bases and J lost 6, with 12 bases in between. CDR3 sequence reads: CASSLARGRDGYTF. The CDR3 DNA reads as TGCGCCAGCAGCTTGGCCCGGGGGAGAGATGGCTACACCTTC.

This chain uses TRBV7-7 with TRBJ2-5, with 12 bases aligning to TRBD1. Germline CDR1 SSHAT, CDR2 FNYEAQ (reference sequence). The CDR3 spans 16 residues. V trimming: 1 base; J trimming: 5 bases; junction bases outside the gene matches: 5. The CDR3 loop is CASSLGGTGGLETQYF. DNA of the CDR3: TGTGCCAGCAGCTTAGGAGGGACAGGGGGCCTGGAGACCCAGTACTTC.

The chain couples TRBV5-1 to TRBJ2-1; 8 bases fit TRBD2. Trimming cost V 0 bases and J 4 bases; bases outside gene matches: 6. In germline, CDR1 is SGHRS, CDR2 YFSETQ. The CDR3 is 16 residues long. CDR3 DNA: TGCGCCAGCAGCTTGGTCACGGGGGGGCCGTACAATGAGCAGTTCTTC. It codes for CASSLVTGGPYNEQFF. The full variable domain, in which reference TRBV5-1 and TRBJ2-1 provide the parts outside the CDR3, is KAGVTQTPRYLIKTRGQQVTLSCSPISGHRSVSWYQQTPGQGLQFLFEYFSETQRNKGNFPGRFSGRQFSNSRSEMNVSTLELGDSALYLCASSLVTGGPYNEQFFGPGTRLTVL.

Written as DNA, the CDR3 is TGTGCCAGCAGCCGAGGGAACACCGGGGAGCTGTTTTTT. It encodes CASSRGNTGELFF. The V call is TRBV28, the J call TRBJ2-2; D is unresolved. Germline V lookup: CDR1 MDHEN, CDR2 SYDVKM. The CDR3 consists of 13 residues. Trimming shortened V by 6 bases and J by 1 base, and 6 bases separated the two germline ends.

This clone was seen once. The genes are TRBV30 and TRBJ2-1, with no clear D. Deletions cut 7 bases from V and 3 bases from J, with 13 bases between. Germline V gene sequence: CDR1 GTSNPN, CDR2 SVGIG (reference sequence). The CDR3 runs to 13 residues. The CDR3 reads CASIGQHYNEQFF. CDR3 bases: TGTGCCTCGATTGGGCAGCACTACAATGAGCAGTTCTTC.

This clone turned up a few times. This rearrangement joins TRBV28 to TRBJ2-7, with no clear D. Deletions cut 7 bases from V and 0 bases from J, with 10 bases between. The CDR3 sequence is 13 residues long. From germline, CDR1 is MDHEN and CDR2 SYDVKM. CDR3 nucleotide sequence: TGTGCCAGCAATCTGTTGAGCTCCTACGAGCAGTACTTC. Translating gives CASNLLSSYEQYF. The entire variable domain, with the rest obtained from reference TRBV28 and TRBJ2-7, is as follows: DVKVTQSSRYLVKRTGEKVFLECVQDMDHENMFWYRQDPGLGLRLIYFSYDVKMKEKGDIPEGYSVSREKKERFSLILESASTNQTSMYLCASNLLSSYEQYFGPGTRLTVT.

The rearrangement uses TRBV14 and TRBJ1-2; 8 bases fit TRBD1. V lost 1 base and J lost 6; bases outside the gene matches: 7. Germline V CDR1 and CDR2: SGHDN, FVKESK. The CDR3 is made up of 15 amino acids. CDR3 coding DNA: TGTGCCAGCAGCCAAGGCAGGGGGCTTGGGGATGGCTACACCTTC. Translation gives CASSQGRGLGDGYTF.